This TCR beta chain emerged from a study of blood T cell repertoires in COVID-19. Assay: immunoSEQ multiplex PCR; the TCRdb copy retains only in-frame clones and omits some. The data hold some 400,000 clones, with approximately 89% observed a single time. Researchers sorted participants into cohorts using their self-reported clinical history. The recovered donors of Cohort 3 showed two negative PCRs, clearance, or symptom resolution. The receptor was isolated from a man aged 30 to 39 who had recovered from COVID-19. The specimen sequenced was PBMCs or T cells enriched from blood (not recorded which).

This CDR3 is CASGYRGQNTEAFF. CDR3 nucleotide sequence: TGCGCCAGCGGCTACAGGGGCCAGAACACTGAAGCTTTCTTT. V usage is TRBV5-1 and J usage is TRBJ1-1, with 7 bases fitting TRBD1. Germline-derived CDR1 and CDR2 are SGHRS and YFSETQ. The CDR3 loop spans 14 amino acids. V shed 7 bases and J 1 base; nucleotides not matched to a gene: 7.